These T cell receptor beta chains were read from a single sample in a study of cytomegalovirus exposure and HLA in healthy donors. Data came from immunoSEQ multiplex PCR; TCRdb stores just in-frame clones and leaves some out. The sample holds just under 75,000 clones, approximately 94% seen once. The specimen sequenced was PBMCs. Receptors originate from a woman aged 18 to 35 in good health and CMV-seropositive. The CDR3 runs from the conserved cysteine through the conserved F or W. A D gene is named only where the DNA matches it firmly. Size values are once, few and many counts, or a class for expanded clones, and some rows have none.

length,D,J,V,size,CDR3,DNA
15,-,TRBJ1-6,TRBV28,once,CASSSQDRPNSPLHF,TGTGCCAGCAGTTCACAAGACAGGCCGAATTCACCCCTCCACTTT
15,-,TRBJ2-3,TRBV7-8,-,CASSPEGYATYTQYF,TGTGCCAGCAGCCCCGAGGGTTACGCTACCTATACGCAGTATTTT
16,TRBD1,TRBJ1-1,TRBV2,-,CASSLGQGALNTEAFF,TGTGCCAGCAGCCTCGGACAGGGGGCTCTGAACACTGAAGCTTTCTTT
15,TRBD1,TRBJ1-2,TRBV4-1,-,CASSQGRQGEFGYTF,TGCGCCAGCAGCCAAGGGCGACAGGGGGAATTTGGCTACACCTTC
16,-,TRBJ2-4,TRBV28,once,CASSPTVALAKNIQYF,TGTGCCAGCAGTCCCACAGTTGCACTAGCCAAAAACATTCAGTACTTC
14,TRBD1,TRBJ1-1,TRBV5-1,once,CASSLALSGGQAFF,TGCGCCAGCAGCTTGGCCCTTTCAGGGGGCCAAGCTTTCTTT
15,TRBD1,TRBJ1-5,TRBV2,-,CASRGGQGDNQPQHF,TGTGCCAGCAGAGGAGGACAGGGAGATAATCAGCCCCAGCATTTT
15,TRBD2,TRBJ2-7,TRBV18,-,CASSPPAGKSYEQYF,TGTGCCAGCTCACCTCCAGCGGGAAAAAGCTACGAGCAGTACTTC
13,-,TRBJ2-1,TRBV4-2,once,CASSQGSYNEQFF,TGTGCCAGCAGCCAAGGGAGCTACAATGAGCAGTTCTTC
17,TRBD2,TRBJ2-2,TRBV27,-,CASSQLTTSRDTGELFF,TGTGCCAGCAGCCAACTGACGACTAGCAGAGACACCGGGGAGCTGTTTTTT
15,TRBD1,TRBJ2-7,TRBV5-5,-,CASRQTGIFPYEQYF,TGTGCCAGCAGGCAGACAGGGATTTTTCCCTACGAGCAGTACTTC
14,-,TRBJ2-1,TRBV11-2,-,CASSLVQTYNEQFF,TGTGCCAGCAGCTTGGTACAGACCTACAATGAGCAGTTCTTC
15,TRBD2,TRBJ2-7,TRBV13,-,CASSYGGAVSYEQYF,TGTGCCAGCAGCTACGGGGGGGCGGTCTCCTACGAGCAGTACTTC
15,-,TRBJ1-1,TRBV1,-,CTSSQPGMENTEAFF,TGCACCAGCAGCCAACCGGGGATGGAAAACACTGAAGCTTTCTTT
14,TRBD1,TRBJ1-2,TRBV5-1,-,CASSLDRGTLGYTF,TGCGCCAGCAGCTTGGACAGGGGGACCTTGGGCTACACCTTC
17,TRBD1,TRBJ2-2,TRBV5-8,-,CASRRQGGFGNTGELFF,TGTGCCAGCAGAAGACAGGGCGGATTCGGCAACACCGGGGAGCTGTTTTTT
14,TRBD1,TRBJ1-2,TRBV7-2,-,CASSSGQGNYGYTF,TGTGCCAGCAGCTCTGGACAGGGTAACTATGGCTACACCTTC
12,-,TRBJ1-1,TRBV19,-,CASSIRDRGAFF,TGTGCCAGTAGTATTAGAGATCGTGGAGCTTTCTTT
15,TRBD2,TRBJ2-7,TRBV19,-,CASSIRSGSSYEQYF,TGTGCCAGTAGTATTCGTAGCGGGAGCTCCTACGAGCAGTACTTC
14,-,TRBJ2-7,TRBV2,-,CASKGGGSSYEQYF,TGTGCCAGCAAGGGGGGAGGGAGCTCCTACGAGCAGTACTTC
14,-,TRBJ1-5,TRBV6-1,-,CATARTGYRQPQHF,TGTGCCACCGCAAGAACAGGGTATCGACAGCCCCAGCATTTT
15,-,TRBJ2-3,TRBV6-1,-,CASSESKGGTDTQYF,TGTGCCAGCAGTGAATCCAAAGGGGGAACAGATACGCAGTATTTT
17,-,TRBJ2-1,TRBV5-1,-,CASSRTTGNLLYNEQFF,TGCGCCAGCAGCCGAACAACAGGGAACCTGCTTTACAATGAGCAGTTCTTC
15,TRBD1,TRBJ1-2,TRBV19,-,CASIDNRGPTDGYTF,TGTGCCAGTATCGATAACAGGGGACCCACGGATGGCTACACCTTC
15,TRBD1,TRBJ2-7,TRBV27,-,CASSLSPTGSYEQYF,TGTGCCAGCAGTTTATCGCCGACAGGGTCCTACGAGCAGTACTTC
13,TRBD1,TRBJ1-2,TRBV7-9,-,CASRQTGRLGYTF,TGTGCCAGCAGACAGACAGGGCGTCTTGGCTACACCTTC
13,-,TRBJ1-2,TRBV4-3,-,CASSLRVGYGYTF,TGCGCCAGCAGTCTCAGGGTGGGCTATGGCTACACCTTC
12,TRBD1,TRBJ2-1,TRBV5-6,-,CASSLMTGGLFF,TGTGCCAGCAGCTTGATGACAGGGGGCCTGTTCTTC
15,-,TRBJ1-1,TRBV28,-,CASSFQPPMNTEAFF,TGTGCCAGCAGTTTCCAACCCCCTATGAACACTGAAGCTTTCTTT
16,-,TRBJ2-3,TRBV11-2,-,CASSSRRGTSTDTQYF,TGTGCCAGCAGCTCCCGACGGGGGACCTCCACAGATACGCAGTATTTT
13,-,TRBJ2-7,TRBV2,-,CARGRGGSYEQYF,TGTGCCAGGGGGAGGGGGGGCTCCTACGAGCAGTACTTC
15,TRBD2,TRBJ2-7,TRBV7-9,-,CASSLSGGHSYEQYF,TGTGCCAGCAGCCTAAGCGGGGGGCACTCCTACGAGCAGTACTTC
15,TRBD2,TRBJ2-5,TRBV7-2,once,CASSLAGLAGETQYF,TGTGCCAGCAGCTTAGCAGGACTAGCGGGGGAGACCCAGTACTTC
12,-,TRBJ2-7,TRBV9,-,CASSGGSYEQYF,TGTGCCAGCTCCGGCGGTTCCTACGAGCAGTACTTC
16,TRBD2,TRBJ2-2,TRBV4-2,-,CASSHRLAGDTGELFF,TGTGCCAGCAGCCATCGACTAGCGGGAGATACCGGGGAGCTGTTTTTT
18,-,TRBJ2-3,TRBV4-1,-,CASSHPGGSGGRADTQYF,TGCGCCAGCAGCCACCCAGGGGGCAGCGGGGGGAGGGCAGATACGCAGTATTTT
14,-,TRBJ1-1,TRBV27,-,CASSLTTVNTEAFF,TGTGCCAGCAGTTTAACGACAGTCAACACTGAAGCTTTCTTT
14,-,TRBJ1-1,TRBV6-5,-,CATKNQDTNTEAFF,TGTGCCACCAAGAACCAGGACACGAACACTGAAGCTTTCTTT
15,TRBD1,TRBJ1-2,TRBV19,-,CASRGGTGGRYGYTF,TGTGCCAGCAGGGGGGGGACAGGGGGCCGGTATGGCTACACCTTC